This record covers a single TCR beta chain. The data were obtained in a study of blood T cell repertoires in COVID-19. In the study's own analysis: Reference gene primers were amplified, and this amplification served to estimate nucleated cell counts. The table came from immunoSEQ multiplex PCR; TCRdb's copy has only in-frame clones and leaves some out. V and J calls and clone size are given by that table; D and trimming were obtained from the DNA. The sample holds 95,000 to 150,000 clones, roughly 92% seen once. The junction had 6 bases not matched to a gene; V was cut back by 4 bases and J by 7 bases. The germline CDR1 and CDR2 sequences are SNHLY and FYNNEI. This CDR3 has 13 residues.

The sequence was collected from a man aged 45 to 65 with COVID-19, enrolled during active disease. Input material: peripheral blood. V and J are TRBV2 and TRBJ1-2; TRBD1 matches 7 bases. CDR3 DNA: TGTGCCAGCAGTGCTGAGGGGGCGGGTGGCTACACCTTC. The encoded protein is CASSAEGAGGYTF.